The 2 T cell receptor beta chains listed next were all sequenced from one sample in a study of T cells in Graves' hyperthyroidism and ophthalmopathy. Researchers took RNA transcripts and amplified the TCR beta CDR3 regions from them. Initially, a first-round RT-PCR of the TCR CDR3 employed the HTBI primer set. TCRdb called the multiplex PCR reads again in MiXCR, with one record for every CDR3 protein. Seen here are a few hundred thousand distinct CDR3 sequences, about 45% observed once, and the top ten hold roughly 8.2%. Sample: peripheral blood or thyroid tissue (not recorded which). The receptors shown here come from a woman in her late teens or twenties with Graves' hyperthyroidism.

Many counts were recorded for this clonotype. The chain combines TRBV24-1 with TRBJ1-1; D not resolved. Germline CDR1 reads KGHDR; CDR2 reads SFDVKD. The CDR3 extends over 14 amino acids. V was clipped by 4 bases and J by 2 bases, with 10 bases between them. CDR3 loop: CATSDAGKNTEAFF. DNA of the CDR3: TGTGCCACCAGTGACGCCGGGAAAAACACTGAAGCTTTCTTT.

This clonotype was recorded a few times. The chain uses TRBV27 and TRBJ2-7; TRBD2 agrees at 8 bases. The CDR3 is 15 residues long. CDR1 is MNHEY and CDR2 is SMNVEV in the germline V gene (reference sequence). V was clipped by 3 bases and J by 2 bases; unmatched bases: 6. The CDR3 here is CASSLSVAGTYEQYF. CDR3 nucleotide sequence: TGTGCCAGCAGTTTGTCGGTAGCGGGGACCTACGAGCAGTACTTC.